This T cell receptor beta chain is from a study of T cell repertoires in cytomegalovirus infection. The study, taken as a whole, reports: In two of eight donors, the top clonotype was HLA-C-restricted CMV-specific.

As to this clonotype: The antigen is unknown.

CDR3 size: 15 residues. Germline lookup yields CDR1 MDHEN and CDR2 SYDVKM. Unmatched junction bases numbered 8, after V lost 6 bases and J lost 9 bases. TCRdb reprocessed the reads via MiXCR and lists one record per CDR3 protein. This repertoire shows 740,000 or so distinct CDR3 sequences, approximately 40% found once; its top ten account for around 2.8%. Specimen: PBMCs. The rearrangement links TRBV28 to TRBJ2-1; 13 bases are shared with TRBD2. This sequence was found in a human donor in good health (CMV status not recorded). Some clones in this sample may be carry-over from other donors' samples. This CDR3 is CASSVTSGRWGEQFF. In DNA form, the CDR3 reads TGTGCCAGCAGCGTGACTAGCGGGAGGTGGGGTGAGCAGTTCTTC.